The rows below give T cell receptor beta chains drawn from one sample of a study of CD8 T cells in Susac syndrome. TCRdb re-called the immunoSEQ multiplex PCR reads through MiXCR, storing one row per CDR3 protein. This sample has approximately 300,000 distinct CDR3 sequences, with 89% found just once. Sequenced input: CD8+ T cells from PBMCs. These receptors were collected from a human donor with multiple sclerosis. Both conserved end residues are part of each CDR3. Fields, in order: clone size, D gene, CDR3 length, J gene, V gene, CDR3 DNA, CDR3 protein. A D gene is named only where the DNA matches it firmly. Size tells how often a clone was seen (once, few, many) or the class of an expanded clone, and some rows leave it out.

clone size: .; D gene: .; CDR3 length: 14; J gene: TRBJ1-1; V gene: TRBV12-3/TRBV12-4; CDR3 DNA: TGTGCCAGCAGTTATATATCGGTTAGGATTGAAGCTTTCTTT; CDR3 protein: CASSYISVRIEAFF
clone size: .; D gene: TRBD2; CDR3 length: 16; J gene: TRBJ2-3; V gene: TRBV7-9; CDR3 DNA: TGTGCCAGCAGCTCAAGACTAGCGGGACAATCAGATACGCAGTATTTT; CDR3 protein: CASSSRLAGQSDTQYF
clone size: .; D gene: .; CDR3 length: 15; J gene: TRBJ1-1; V gene: TRBV29-1; CDR3 DNA: TGCAGCGTTGAGGAAGGCTGGGCCTTTAACACTGAAGCTTTCTTT; CDR3 protein: CSVEEGWAFNTEAFF
clone size: few; D gene: .; CDR3 length: 14; J gene: TRBJ1-1; V gene: TRBV6-5; CDR3 DNA: TGTGCCAGCAGTTACGCTGAGGGGAACACTGAAGCTTTCTTT; CDR3 protein: CASSYAEGNTEAFF
clone size: few; D gene: TRBD2; CDR3 length: 15; J gene: TRBJ2-3; V gene: TRBV19; CDR3 DNA: TGTGCCAGTAGCGGACTAGCGGGAACCACAGATACGCAGTATTTT; CDR3 protein: CASSGLAGTTDTQYF
clone size: .; D gene: .; CDR3 length: 15; J gene: TRBJ2-2; V gene: TRBV24-1; CDR3 DNA: TGTGCCACCAGTGATCCCCAGTGGGGGCCCGGGGAGCTGTTTTTT; CDR3 protein: CATSDPQWGPGELFF
clone size: .; D gene: .; CDR3 length: 13; J gene: TRBJ2-7; V gene: TRBV7-7; CDR3 DNA: TGTGCTAGCAGCTTAGAAGGGGGCTACGAGCAGTACTTC; CDR3 protein: CASSLEGGYEQYF
clone size: .; D gene: TRBD1; CDR3 length: 14; J gene: TRBJ1-5; V gene: TRBV6-1; CDR3 DNA: TGTGCCAGCAGTGCCGGGACAGAGAATCAGCCCCAGCATTTT; CDR3 protein: CASSAGTENQPQHF
clone size: .; D gene: TRBD2; CDR3 length: 15; J gene: TRBJ2-1; V gene: TRBV27; CDR3 DNA: TGTGCCAGCAGTTTTGGCGGGAGATACTACAATGAGCAGTTCTTC; CDR3 protein: CASSFGGRYYNEQFF
clone size: .; D gene: TRBD1; CDR3 length: 16; J gene: TRBJ2-1; V gene: TRBV4-3; CDR3 DNA: TGCGCCAGCAGCCAAGATAGGACAGGGATGAACAATGAGCAGTTCTTC; CDR3 protein: CASSQDRTGMNNEQFF
clone size: once; D gene: TRBD1; CDR3 length: 16; J gene: TRBJ2-7; V gene: TRBV5-1; CDR3 DNA: TGCGCCAGCAGCTTAGAGGGACAGGGGAGAACCTACGAGCAGTACTTC; CDR3 protein: CASSLEGQGRTYEQYF
clone size: .; D gene: TRBD1; CDR3 length: 16; J gene: TRBJ1-5; V gene: TRBV5-1; CDR3 DNA: TGCGCCAGCAGCTTGGTAGGGGGCGCGGGCAATCAGCCCCAGCATTTT; CDR3 protein: CASSLVGGAGNQPQHF
clone size: .; D gene: .; CDR3 length: 15; J gene: TRBJ2-7; V gene: TRBV9; CDR3 DNA: TGTGCCAGCAGCGTAGGGGTAGGGATTGCCTACGAGCAGTACTTC; CDR3 protein: CASSVGVGIAYEQYF
clone size: once; D gene: .; CDR3 length: 13; J gene: TRBJ2-5; V gene: TRBV9; CDR3 DNA: TGTGCCAGCGCCCGAGGGGGTGGAGAGACCCAGTACTTC; CDR3 protein: CASARGGGETQYF
clone size: .; D gene: TRBD1; CDR3 length: 14; J gene: TRBJ2-5; V gene: TRBV4-2; CDR3 DNA: TGTGCCAGCACCTCAAGTCAGGGGGAAGAGACCCAGTACTTC; CDR3 protein: CASTSSQGEETQYF
clone size: once; D gene: .; CDR3 length: 14; J gene: TRBJ2-1; V gene: TRBV11-1; CDR3 DNA: TGTGCCAGCAGCCCTGCTAGAGGGGTCGATGAGCAGTTCTTC; CDR3 protein: CASSPARGVDEQFF
clone size: .; D gene: TRBD1; CDR3 length: 16; J gene: TRBJ2-5; V gene: TRBV5-4; CDR3 DNA: TGTGCCAGCAGCTTCCCACAGGGGGCTGTGGGAGAGACCCAGTACTTC; CDR3 protein: CASSFPQGAVGETQYF